The rows below give T cell receptor beta chains drawn from one sample of a study of T cell responses to AZD1222 COVID-19 vaccine. The method was immunoSEQ multiplex PCR; TCRdb's version includes in-frame clones alone and lacks a portion of them. This table has about 160,000 clones, more than 80% appearing once. The sequencing used peripheral blood, collected on day 0 of AZD1222 vaccination. The receptor source for this set is an adult in good health. The CDR3 runs from the conserved cysteine through the conserved F or W. The D gene is left open where the match is weak. Expanded clones get a size class; other rows say once, few or many, or leave the size out.

abundance,d_gene,j_gene,v_gene,CDR3aa,CDR3nt
once,TRBD2,TRBJ2-1,TRBV7-3,CASSPKRGGFNEQFF,TGTGCCAGCAGCCCCAAGCGGGGGGGTTTCAATGAGCAGTTCTTC
.,TRBD1,TRBJ2-5,TRBV6-5,CAIAPTGGETQYF,TGTGCCATCGCCCCCACAGGGGGAGAGACCCAGTACTTC
.,.,TRBJ1-6,TRBV6-2/TRBV6-3,CASSWTNSPLHF,TGTGCCAGCAGTTGGACCAATTCACCCCTCCACTTT
.,.,TRBJ1-5,TRBV5-1,CASSLQGGNQPQHF,TGCGCCAGCAGCTTACAGGGAGGCAATCAGCCCCAGCATTTT
few,TRBD2,TRBJ2-1,TRBV19,CASTSSGGSYNEQFF,TGTGCCAGTACATCTAGCGGGGGCTCCTACAATGAGCAGTTCTTC
.,.,TRBJ2-7,TRBV6-2/TRBV6-3,CASSHRRTGNEQYF,TGTGCCAGCAGTCACCGGCGGACTGGTAACGAGCAGTACTTC
.,TRBD2,TRBJ2-2,TRBV19,CASSMVIGGGVGGELFF,TGTGCCAGTAGTATGGTGATCGGCGGGGGTGTTGGCGGGGAGCTGTTTTTT
.,.,TRBJ2-7,TRBV3-1/TRBV3-2,CASSQDYMAGNEQYF,TGTGCCAGCAGCCAAGATTATATGGCAGGGAACGAGCAGTACTTC
.,.,TRBJ1-6,TRBV7-9,CASSVGDSPLHF,TGTGCCAGCAGTGTTGGAGACTCACCCCTCCACTTT
.,TRBD2,TRBJ2-1,TRBV3-1/TRBV3-2,CASSQLRLADEQFF,TGTGCCAGCAGCCAACTCCGGCTAGCGGATGAGCAGTTCTTC
.,.,TRBJ1-1,TRBV10-3,CAISDRGLYTEAFF,TGTGCCATCAGTGACCGTGGGCTTTACACTGAAGCTTTCTTT
many,.,TRBJ2-7,TRBV19,CASSATGWGEQYF,TGTGCCAGTAGTGCCACAGGTTGGGGTGAGCAGTACTTC
.,.,TRBJ2-1,TRBV29-1,CSVDSSTSKQFF,TGCAGCGTTGATTCTAGTACATCGAAGCAGTTCTTC
.,.,TRBJ2-3,TRBV5-1,CASSPVVAPESTDTQYF,TGCGCCAGCAGCCCGGTGGTAGCGCCAGAAAGCACAGATACGCAGTATTTT
.,TRBD2,TRBJ2-3,TRBV10-3,CAISEFSGGNGGTDTQYF,TGTGCCATCAGTGAATTTAGCGGGGGGAACGGGGGAACAGATACGCAGTATTTT
.,.,TRBJ1-5,TRBV6-2/TRBV6-3,CASSYSPGQGRNQPQHF,TGTGCCAGCAGTTACTCCCCTGGCCAGGGCCGTAATCAGCCCCAGCATTTT
.,.,TRBJ1-3,TRBV7-8,CASSLVGGPNSGNTIYF,TGTGCCAGCAGCTTAGTTGGGGGGCCCAACTCTGGAAACACCATATATTTT
.,.,TRBJ1-2,TRBV30,CAGGQPSYGYTF,TGTGCCGGCGGACAGCCTTCCTATGGCTACACCTTC
.,TRBD1,TRBJ1-5,TRBV7-9,CASSLGNRGRGGNQPQHF,TGTGCCAGCAGCTTAGGCAACAGGGGGCGCGGGGGCAATCAGCCCCAGCATTTT
.,.,TRBJ1-2,TRBV18,CASSPKSQSYGYTF,TGTGCCAGCTCACCAAAGTCACAGAGCTATGGCTACACCTTC
.,TRBD1,TRBJ2-7,TRBV30,CAWRRSPGQRIGHEQYF,TGTGCCTGGAGGAGGAGTCCGGGACAGAGGATTGGGCACGAGCAGTACTTC
.,TRBD2,TRBJ2-3,TRBV7-9,CASRERGGVDTQYF,TGTGCCAGCAGAGAGCGGGGGGGCGTCGATACGCAGTATTTT
.,TRBD2,TRBJ2-3,TRBV7-2,CASSLAQPGLALMPRTDTQYF,TGTGCCAGCAGCTTAGCCCAGCCGGGACTAGCTCTAATGCCCCGCACAGATACGCAGTATTTT
.,TRBD2,TRBJ2-2,TRBV6-6,CASSRLAGSTGELFF,TGTGCCAGCAGCCGACTAGCGGGGAGCACCGGGGAGCTGTTTTTT
.,.,TRBJ2-5,TRBV7-2,CASSLSTIGGDQYF,TGTGCCAGCAGCTTAAGCACCATCGGAGGGGACCAGTACTTC
.,TRBD2,TRBJ2-1,TRBV5-1,CASSLVTSGGSSPSYNEQFF,TGCGCCAGCAGCTTAGTCACTAGCGGGGGTTCCAGTCCCTCCTACAATGAGCAGTTCTTC
.,.,TRBJ1-1,TRBV29-1,CSVATQLNTEAFF,TGCAGCGTTGCGACCCAGCTGAACACTGAAGCTTTCTTT
.,TRBD1,TRBJ1-6,TRBV5-4,CASSTDRKNSPLHF,TGTGCCAGCAGCACGGACAGGAAAAATTCACCCCTCCACTTT
.,.,TRBJ2-1,TRBV7-8,CASSVLRSSYNEQFF,TGTGCCAGCAGCGTCCTCAGGAGCTCCTACAATGAGCAGTTCTTC
.,TRBD2,TRBJ2-3,TRBV7-9,CASSLGLAGFSTDTQYF,TGTGCCAGCAGCCTGGGACTAGCGGGGTTCAGCACAGATACGCAGTATTTT
once,.,TRBJ2-7,TRBV28,CASTLGGYEQYF,TGTGCCAGCACCCTCGGGGGCTACGAGCAGTACTTC
.,.,TRBJ2-2,TRBV7-9,CASSLGAVDTGELFF,TGTGCCAGCAGCTTAGGGGCGGTTGACACCGGGGAGCTGTTTTTT
.,.,TRBJ1-4,TRBV7-9,CASSNGEKLFF,TGTGCCAGCAGCAACGGGGAAAAACTGTTTTTT
.,.,TRBJ2-1,TRBV29-1,CSPRGPPGNEQFF,TGCAGCCCGAGGGGTCCCCCCGGCAATGAGCAGTTCTTC
.,TRBD2,TRBJ2-2,TRBV4-1,CASSPKAGLGTGELFF,TGCGCCAGCAGCCCGAAAGCGGGGCTGGGCACCGGGGAGCTGTTTTTT
.,TRBD1,TRBJ1-2,TRBV19,CASSKDREIGYTF,TGTGCCAGTAGTAAGGACAGGGAGATTGGCTACACCTTC
.,TRBD1,TRBJ1-5,TRBV4-2,CASSLGGQGKQPQHF,TGTGCCAGCAGCCTTGGGGGACAGGGCAAACAGCCCCAGCATTTT
.,TRBD2,TRBJ2-7,TRBV5-4,CASSLRGTSGVARNEQYF,TGTGCCAGCAGCTTGCGGGGGACTAGCGGGGTTGCGAGGAACGAGCAGTACTTC
.,.,TRBJ1-6,TRBV20-1,CSASGSLYNSPLHF,TGCAGTGCTAGTGGCAGTCTCTATAATTCACCCCTCCACTTT
.,.,TRBJ2-4,TRBV7-4,CASSPHWGSGNIQYF,TGTGCCAGCAGCCCCCACTGGGGGTCGGGGAACATTCAGTACTTC
.,TRBD1,TRBJ2-1,TRBV7-9,CASSLVTGLYNEQFF,TGTGCCAGCAGCTTAGTGACAGGGCTATACAATGAGCAGTTCTTC
.,TRBD2,TRBJ2-1,TRBV7-3,CASSSSSGSSYNEQFF,TGTGCCAGCAGCTCATCCAGCGGGAGCTCCTACAATGAGCAGTTCTTC
.,.,TRBJ1-1,TRBV5-1,CASSLASENTEAFF,TGCGCCAGCAGCTTGGCATCGGAGAACACTGAAGCTTTCTTT
.,.,TRBJ2-3,TRBV13,CASSYQTSADTQYF,TGTGCCAGCAGCTACCAGACTAGTGCAGATACGCAGTATTTT
.,.,TRBJ2-7,TRBV19,CASSIEGSAYEQYF,TGTGCCAGTAGTATAGAAGGATCTGCATACGAGCAGTACTTC
.,TRBD1,TRBJ1-2,TRBV27,CASSPRAGGLYGYTF,TGTGCCAGCAGTCCCCGGGCAGGGGGCCTCTATGGCTACACCTTC
.,TRBD1,TRBJ1-1,TRBV11-2,CASSSPERGQGAFF,TGTGCCAGCAGCTCACCGGAAAGGGGGCAAGGAGCTTTCTTT
.,.,TRBJ2-2,TRBV19,CASSLAVTGELFF,TGTGCCAGTAGTTTGGCCGTCACCGGGGAGCTGTTTTTT